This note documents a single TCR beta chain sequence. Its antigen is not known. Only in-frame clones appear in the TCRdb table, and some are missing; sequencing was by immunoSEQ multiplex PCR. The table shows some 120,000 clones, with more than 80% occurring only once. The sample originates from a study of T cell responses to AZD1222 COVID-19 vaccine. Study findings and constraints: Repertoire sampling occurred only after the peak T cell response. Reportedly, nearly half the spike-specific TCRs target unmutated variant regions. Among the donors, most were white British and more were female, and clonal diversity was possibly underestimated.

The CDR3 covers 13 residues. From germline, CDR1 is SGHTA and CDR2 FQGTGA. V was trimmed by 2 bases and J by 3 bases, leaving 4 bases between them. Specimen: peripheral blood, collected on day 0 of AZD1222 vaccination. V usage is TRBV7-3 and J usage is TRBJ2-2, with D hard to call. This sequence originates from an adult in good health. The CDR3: CASSLFYTGELFF. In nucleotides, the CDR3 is TGTGCCAGCAGCTTATTCTACACCGGGGAGCTGTTTTTT.